The clone carrying this T cell receptor (beta chain) was recorded at least ten times. Its cognate antigen is unknown. This sample's time point: newly diagnosed GD, antithyroid drugs for less than 3 months. Preparation of the TCR library used RNA extracted from PBMCs. Under American Thyroid Association guidelines, Graves' disease was diagnosed. This sample is part of a study of regulatory T cells in long-lasting Graves disease. Libraries of TCR beta came from iRepertoire HTBI primers plus Arm-PCR of CDR3 regions. TCRdb recomputed calls from the multiplex PCR reads with MiXCR, one row per CDR3 protein. The sample has some 450,000 distinct CDR3 sequences; around 17% are singletons. Broader study findings: Compared with new cases, persistent Graves' patients showed reduced TCR diversity.

V lost 7 bases to trimming and J lost 4 bases; unmatched junction nucleotides: 7. This CDR3 contains 15 residues. Germline CDR1 MDHEN, CDR2 SYDVKM. The same data also contributed to another study, on T cells in Graves' hyperthyroidism and ophthalmopathy.

The chain has TRBV28 and TRBJ2-5; the match to TRBD2 covers 12 bases. The sequence derives from a woman aged 25-40 years with Graves disease. The source material was peripheral blood mononuclear cells (PBMCs), sampled at new diagnosis, from a patient treated with antithyroid drugs. The CDR3 nucleotides are TGTGCCAGCACCGTCCTAGCGGGAGGGCGAGAGACCCAGTACTTC. This encodes CASTVLAGGRETQYF.